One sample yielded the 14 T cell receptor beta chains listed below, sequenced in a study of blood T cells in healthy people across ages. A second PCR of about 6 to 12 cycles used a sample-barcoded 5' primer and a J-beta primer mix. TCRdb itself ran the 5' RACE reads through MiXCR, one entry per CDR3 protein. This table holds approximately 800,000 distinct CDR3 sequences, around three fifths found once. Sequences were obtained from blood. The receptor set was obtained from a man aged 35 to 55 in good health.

DNA of the CDR3: TGTGCCAGCAGCGGGACAGAATACACCTACGAGCAGTACTTC. Translation: CASSGTEYTYEQYF. The rearrangement links TRBV27 to TRBJ2-5; TRBD1 agrees at 7 bases. The tail of the sequence fits TRBJ2-7 better, so the J call may be wrong. The CDR3 spans 14 residues. Germline values: CDR1 MNHEY, CDR2 SMNVEV (reference sequence).

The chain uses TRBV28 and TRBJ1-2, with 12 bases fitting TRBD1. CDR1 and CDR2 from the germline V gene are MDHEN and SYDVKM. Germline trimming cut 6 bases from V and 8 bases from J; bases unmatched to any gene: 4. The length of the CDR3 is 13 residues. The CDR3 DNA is TGTGCCAGCAGGGCCGGGACAGGGGGCGGCTACACCTTC. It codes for CASRAGTGGGYTF.

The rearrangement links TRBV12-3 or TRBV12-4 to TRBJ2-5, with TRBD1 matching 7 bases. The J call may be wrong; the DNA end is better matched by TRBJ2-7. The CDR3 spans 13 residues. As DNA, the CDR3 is TGTGCCAGCAGGTACCGGGACAGCTACGAGCAGTACTTC. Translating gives CASRYRDSYEQYF.

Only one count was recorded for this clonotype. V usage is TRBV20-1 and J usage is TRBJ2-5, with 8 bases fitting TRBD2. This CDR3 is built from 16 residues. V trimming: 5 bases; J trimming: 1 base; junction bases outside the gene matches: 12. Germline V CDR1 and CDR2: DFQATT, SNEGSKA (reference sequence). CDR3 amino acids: CSARLARGLVQETQYF. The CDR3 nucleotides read TGCAGTGCTCGACTAGCGAGGGGCCTAGTCCAAGAGACCCAGTACTTC.

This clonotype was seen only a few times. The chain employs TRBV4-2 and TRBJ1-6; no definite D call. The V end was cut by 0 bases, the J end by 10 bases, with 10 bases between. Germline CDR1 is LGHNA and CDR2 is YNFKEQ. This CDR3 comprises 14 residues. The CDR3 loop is CASSQERGLSPLHF. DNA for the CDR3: TGTGCCAGCAGCCAAGAACGGGGTCTGTCACCCCTCCACTTT.

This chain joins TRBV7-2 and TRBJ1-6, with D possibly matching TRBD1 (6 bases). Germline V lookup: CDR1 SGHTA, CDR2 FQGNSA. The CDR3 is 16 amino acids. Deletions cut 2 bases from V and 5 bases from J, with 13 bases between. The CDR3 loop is CASSLRDTRNNSPLHF. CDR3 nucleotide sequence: TGTGCCAGCAGCTTAAGGGACACCAGAAATAATTCACCCCTCCACTTT.

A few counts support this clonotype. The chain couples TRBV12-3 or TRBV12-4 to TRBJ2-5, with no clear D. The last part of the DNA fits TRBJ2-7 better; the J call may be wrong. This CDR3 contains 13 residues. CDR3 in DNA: TGTGCCAGCAGACCGGGCCCTCTTTACGAGCAGTACTTC. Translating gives CASRPGPLYEQYF.

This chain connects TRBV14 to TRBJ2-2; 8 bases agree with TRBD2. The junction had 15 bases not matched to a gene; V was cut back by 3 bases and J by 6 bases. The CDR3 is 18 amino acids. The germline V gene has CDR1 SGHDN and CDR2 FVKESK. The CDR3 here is CASSHRRQTGGPPGELFF. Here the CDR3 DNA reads TGTGCCAGCAGCCACCGTCGTCAGACGGGAGGGCCTCCCGGGGAGCTGTTTTTT.

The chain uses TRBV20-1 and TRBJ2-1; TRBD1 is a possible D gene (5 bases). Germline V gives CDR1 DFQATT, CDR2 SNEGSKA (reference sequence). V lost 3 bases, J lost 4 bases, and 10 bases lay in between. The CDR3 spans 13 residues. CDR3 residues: CSASAQEYNEQFF. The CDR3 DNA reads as TGCAGTGCTAGCGCACAGGAGTACAATGAGCAGTTCTTC.

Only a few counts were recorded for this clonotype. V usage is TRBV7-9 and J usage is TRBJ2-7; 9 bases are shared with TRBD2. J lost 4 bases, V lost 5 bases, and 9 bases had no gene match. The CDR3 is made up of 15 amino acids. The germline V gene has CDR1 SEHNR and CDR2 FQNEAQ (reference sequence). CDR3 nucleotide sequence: TGTGCCAGCAGCCGACCTAGCGGGGATATATACGAGCAGTACTTC. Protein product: CASSRPSGDIYEQYF.

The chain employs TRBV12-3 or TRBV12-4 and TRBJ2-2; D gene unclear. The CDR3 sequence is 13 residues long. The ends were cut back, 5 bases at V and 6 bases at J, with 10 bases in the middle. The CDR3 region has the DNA TGTGCCAGCAGTGTAAGATACCCCGGGGAGCTGTTTTTT. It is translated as CASSVRYPGELFF.

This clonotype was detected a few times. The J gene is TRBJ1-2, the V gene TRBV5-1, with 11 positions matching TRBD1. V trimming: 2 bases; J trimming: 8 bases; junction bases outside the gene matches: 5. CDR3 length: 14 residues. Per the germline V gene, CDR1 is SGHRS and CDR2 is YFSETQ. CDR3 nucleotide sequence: TGCGCCAGCAGCTTCGGACAGGGGGCGCAAGGCTACACCTTC. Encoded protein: CASSFGQGAQGYTF.

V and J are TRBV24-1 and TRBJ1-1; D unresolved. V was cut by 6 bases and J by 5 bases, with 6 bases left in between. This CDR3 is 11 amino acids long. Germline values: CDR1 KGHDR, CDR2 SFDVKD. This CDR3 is CATSKGTEAFF. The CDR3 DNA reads TGTGCCACCAGTAAAGGAACTGAAGCTTTCTTT.

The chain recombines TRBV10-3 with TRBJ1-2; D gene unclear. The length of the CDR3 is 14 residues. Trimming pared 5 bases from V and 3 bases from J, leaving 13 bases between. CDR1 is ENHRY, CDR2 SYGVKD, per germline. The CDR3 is CAISWDYSDYGYTF. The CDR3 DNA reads TGTGCCATCAGTTGGGATTACTCAGACTATGGCTACACCTTC.